The rows below give T cell receptor beta chains drawn from one sample of a study of blood T cell repertoires in COVID-19. Profiled with immunoSEQ multiplex PCR; TCRdb holds only in-frame clones, not every one. The top ten clones hold 1.5% to 2% of a sample with 250,000 to 400,000 clones, about nine tenths of them seen once. The sample taken for sequencing was peripheral blood. The receptors come from a woman between 25 and 40 years old with COVID-19, enrolled during active disease. CDR3s include the opening cysteine and the closing phenylalanine or tryptophan. The D gene is left open where the match is weak. Size tells how often a clone was seen (once, few, many) or the class of an expanded clone, and some rows leave it out.

V,D,J,size,CDR3,DNA
TRBV28,-,TRBJ1-1,-,CASSLGGVTTEAFF,TGTGCCAGCAGTTTAGGCGGGGTTACCACTGAAGCTTTCTTT
TRBV7-9,TRBD1,TRBJ1-1,-,CASSLGTGPNTEAFF,TGTGCCAGCAGCTTAGGGACAGGGCCGAACACTGAAGCTTTCTTT
TRBV5-4,TRBD1,TRBJ1-2,-,CAYQGQNYFGYTF,TGTGCCTACCAGGGACAGAATTATTTTGGCTACACCTTC
TRBV7-8,TRBD1,TRBJ2-5,-,CASSNPYRDRERETQYF,TGTGCCAGCAGTAATCCCTACCGGGACAGGGAAAGAGAGACCCAGTACTTC
TRBV5-6,-,TRBJ1-1,-,CASSWGGGSEAFF,TGTGCCAGCAGCTGGGGCGGGGGTTCTGAAGCTTTCTTT
TRBV13,-,TRBJ1-2,-,CASSLGGSDGYTF,TGTGCCAGCAGCTTGGGGGGGTCGGATGGCTACACCTTC
TRBV28,TRBD2,TRBJ2-3,-,CASSLWAGGDTDTQYF,TGTGCCAGCAGTTTATGGGCGGGGGGCGACACAGATACGCAGTATTTT
TRBV7-9,TRBD1,TRBJ1-2,-,CASSLIEDRRTF,TGTGCCAGCAGCTTAATTGAGGACAGGCGCACCTTC
TRBV7-6,-,TRBJ1-1,-,CASSLGPWGLQAEAFF,TGTGCCAGCAGCTTAGGGCCTTGGGGGCTTCAGGCTGAAGCTTTCTTT
TRBV10-2,TRBD1,TRBJ1-5,-,CASSEKDRGVDQPQHF,TGCGCCAGCAGTGAAAAGGACAGGGGTGTAGACCAGCCCCAGCATTTT
TRBV5-5,-,TRBJ1-2,few,CASSQTTGSYGYTF,TGTGCCAGCAGCCAGACAACAGGCAGCTATGGCTACACCTTC
TRBV6-1,-,TRBJ2-3,few,CASSDYSGSTDTQYF,TGTGCCAGCAGTGATTATAGTGGTAGCACAGATACGCAGTATTTT
TRBV28,-,TRBJ1-1,-,CASSFRGGYTEAFF,TGTGCCAGCAGTTTCCGCGGGGGGTACACTGAAGCTTTCTTT
TRBV7-3,-,TRBJ1-2,-,CASSFRADYGYTF,TGTGCCAGCAGCTTCAGGGCTGACTATGGCTACACCTTC
TRBV24-1,TRBD1,TRBJ1-1,-,CATRGQLQTEAFF,TGTGCCACCAGGGGACAGCTGCAAACGGAAGCTTTCTTT
TRBV7-9,TRBD2,TRBJ2-5,-,CASSLRLAGETQYF,TGTGCCAGCAGTTTGCGACTAGCAGGGGAGACCCAGTACTTC
TRBV27,TRBD2,TRBJ2-3,-,CASSRSGGAGTDTQYF,TGTGCCAGCAGTCGGAGCGGGGGGGCCGGAACAGATACGCAGTATTTT
TRBV4-1,TRBD1,TRBJ2-3,-,CASSRTGLSTDTQYF,TGCGCCAGCAGCCGGACAGGGCTAAGCACAGATACGCAGTATTTT
TRBV7-8,-,TRBJ1-4,-,CASSRALNRVGNEKLFF,TGTGCCAGCAGCCGGGCCCTAAACAGGGTGGGAAATGAAAAACTGTTTTTT
TRBV29-1,TRBD2,TRBJ2-1,-,CSVGRTSGVRSNEQFF,TGCAGCGTTGGGCGGACTAGCGGGGTTCGTAGCAATGAGCAGTTCTTC
TRBV6-5,-,TRBJ1-1,-,CASRGGLNTEAFF,TGTGCCAGTAGGGGGGGTTTGAACACTGAAGCTTTCTTT
TRBV19,-,TRBJ1-6,-,CASSIPIDRSESPLHF,TGTGCCAGTAGTATACCTATCGACAGGTCAGAATCACCCCTCCACTTT
TRBV7-6,TRBD1,TRBJ1-1,-,CASSRQGEVNTEAFF,TGTGCCAGCAGCCGACAGGGTGAGGTTAACACTGAAGCTTTCTTT
TRBV27,TRBD1,TRBJ2-3,once,CASSLINRGISTDTQYF,TGTGCCAGCAGTTTGATTAACAGGGGTATTAGCACAGATACGCAGTATTTT
TRBV3-1/TRBV3-2,TRBD2,TRBJ2-5,-,CASSPGLAGSQETQYF,TGTGCCAGCAGCCCCGGGCTAGCGGGGTCCCAAGAGACCCAGTACTTC
TRBV5-4,TRBD1,TRBJ1-2,-,CASSLSVGGGWDYGYTF,TGTGCCAGCAGCTTGAGCGTAGGGGGCGGATGGGACTATGGCTACACCTTC
TRBV3-1/TRBV3-2,-,TRBJ2-2,-,CASSQKGRPGAGELFF,TGTGCCAGCAGCCAAAAAGGCCGGCCAGGCGCCGGGGAGCTGTTTTTT